These T cell receptor beta chains were read from a single sample in a study of persistence of HIV-infected CD4 T cells. Their target antigens are unknown. Using immunoSEQ multiplex PCR, the repertoire was profiled, and TCRdb retains in-frame clones only, with some absent. Counted here are 45,000 to 55,000 clones, around 75% occurring once; the ten biggest clones make up under 3.5%. This specimen consisted of CD4+ T cells sorted from PBMCs after approximately 19-hour stimulation, obtained from a patient who received antiretroviral therapy. The receptor source for this set is an adult man with HIV who was CMV-seropositive. Both conserved end residues are part of each CDR3. The order of the fields is J gene, D gene, V gene, clone size, CDR3 protein, CDR3 DNA. D genes are given only for firm matches. Clone sizes are given selectively: once, few, many, or a class where the clone is expanded.

TRBJ1-2 | NA | TRBV7-9 | NA | CASSLKGWGYTF | TGTGCCAGCAGCTTAAAGGGCTGGGGCTACACCTTC
TRBJ1-6 | NA | TRBV3-1/TRBV3-2 | NA | CASSQGPYNSPLHF | TGTGCCAGCAGCCAAGGCCCCTATAATTCACCCCTCCACTTT
TRBJ1-4 | NA | TRBV7-2 | NA | CASSSGGLSNEKLFF | TGTGCCAGCAGCTCTGGAGGGTTGTCAAACGAAAAACTGTTTTTT
TRBJ1-1 | NA | TRBV27 | NA | CASSSRLTGTSEAFF | TGTGCCAGCAGTTCTCGGCTCACGGGGACTAGTGAGGCTTTCTTT
TRBJ1-5 | NA | TRBV19 | NA | CASSRDRKQPQHF | TGTGCCAGTAGTCGTGACAGAAAACAGCCCCAGCATTTT
TRBJ1-2 | NA | TRBV19 | NA | CASSIAGYGYTF | TGTGCCAGTAGTATAGCCGGCTATGGCTACACCTTC
TRBJ2-4 | NA | TRBV3-1/TRBV3-2 | NA | CASSQESVDGKNIQYF | TGTGCCAGCAGCCAAGAATCGGTTGACGGCAAAAACATTCAGTACTTC
TRBJ2-2 | TRBD2 | TRBV9 | NA | CASRGLAGGPNTGELFF | TGTGCCAGCAGGGGACTAGCGGGAGGGCCGAACACCGGGGAGCTGTTTTTT
TRBJ2-7 | TRBD1 | TRBV6-5 | NA | CASYRDRAAYEQYF | TGTGCCAGCTACCGGGACAGAGCGGCCTACGAGCAGTACTTC
TRBJ2-3 | NA | TRBV19 | NA | CATGTTGTDTQYF | TGTGCCACTGGGACCACGGGCACAGATACGCAGTATTTT
TRBJ2-1 | TRBD1 | TRBV27 | NA | CASRRTGAAEQFF | TGTGCCAGCAGGAGGACAGGGGCGGCTGAGCAGTTCTTC
TRBJ2-1 | TRBD2 | TRBV7-2 | NA | CASSLGGGYNEQFF | TGTGCCAGCAGCTTAGGGGGGGGGTACAATGAGCAGTTCTTC
TRBJ1-1 | NA | TRBV6-5 | NA | CASRSQPTEAFF | TGTGCCAGCAGATCCCAACCGACTGAAGCTTTCTTT
TRBJ2-1 | TRBD1 | TRBV9 | NA | CASSPTGTGVYNEQFF | TGTGCCAGCAGCCCCACCGGGACAGGGGTCTACAATGAGCAGTTCTTC
TRBJ2-7 | NA | TRBV12-3/TRBV12-4 | NA | CASSLKGAYEQYF | TGTGCCAGCAGTTTAAAGGGAGCCTACGAGCAGTACTTC
TRBJ2-7 | NA | TRBV5-4 | NA | CASSLKGLVNPYEQYF | TGTGCCAGCAGCTTAAAGGGACTCGTGAACCCCTACGAGCAGTACTTC
TRBJ1-1 | NA | TRBV5-1 | NA | CASSSYSGQNTEAFF | TGCGCCAGCAGCTCGTACTCAGGGCAGAACACTGAAGCTTTCTTT
TRBJ1-2 | TRBD1 | TRBV27 | NA | CASSLQGDYGYTF | TGTGCCAGCAGTTTACAGGGGGACTATGGCTACACCTTC
TRBJ1-5 | NA | TRBV2 | NA | CASSKQGSNQPQHF | TGTGCCAGCAGTAAACAGGGATCCAATCAGCCCCAGCATTTT
TRBJ2-7 | NA | TRBV7-2 | few | CASSRNGRGDEQYF | TGTGCCAGCAGCCGGAACGGCAGGGGGGACGAGCAGTACTTC
TRBJ1-5 | NA | TRBV7-2 | NA | CASSREEGNQPQHF | TGTGCCAGCAGCCGGGAGGAGGGCAATCAGCCCCAGCATTTT
TRBJ1-1 | NA | TRBV30 | NA | CAWSDPWFTTNTEAFF | TGTGCCTGGAGTGATCCCTGGTTTACAACGAACACTGAAGCTTTCTTT
TRBJ2-1 | TRBD2 | TRBV16 | few | CASSQSGSSGSRSSYNEQFF | TGTGCCAGCAGCCAATCTGGGAGTAGCGGGAGCCGCAGCTCCTACAATGAGCAGTTCTTC
TRBJ1-4 | NA | TRBV6-5 | once | CASSRAGEKLFF | TGTGCCAGCAGTAGGGCGGGTGAAAAACTGTTTTTT
TRBJ1-5 | TRBD1 | TRBV18 | NA | CASSDGQVSNQPQHF | TGTGCCAGCTCAGATGGACAGGTTAGCAATCAGCCCCAGCATTTT
TRBJ2-7 | NA | TRBV6-5 | once | CASSYGSRGGEQYF | TGTGCCAGCAGTTACGGAAGCAGGGGAGGCGAGCAGTACTTC
TRBJ1-5 | NA | TRBV27 | NA | CASSPTTGTRQHF | TGTGCCAGCAGTCCAACAACCGGGACACGTCAGCATTTT
TRBJ1-5 | NA | TRBV6-5 | NA | CASRPTDLSNQPQHF | TGTGCCAGCAGGCCCACAGACCTTAGCAATCAGCCCCAGCATTTT
TRBJ2-5 | TRBD2 | TRBV3-1/TRBV3-2 | few | CASSPIAGGLETQYF | TGTGCCAGCAGCCCGATAGCGGGGGGGCTTGAGACCCAGTACTTC
TRBJ2-7 | NA | TRBV20-1 | NA | CSASWAGPTFSEQYF | TGCAGTGCTAGTTGGGCAGGACCTACATTCAGCGAGCAGTACTTC
TRBJ1-6 | TRBD1 | TRBV7-9 | NA | CASSSSTGVNSPLHF | TGTGCCAGCAGCTCATCGACAGGGGTGAATTCACCCCTCCACTTT
TRBJ2-1 | TRBD2 | TRBV29-1 | NA | CSGVRASGTIYNEQFF | TGCAGCGGGGTCCGTGCTAGCGGGACGATTTACAATGAGCAGTTCTTC
TRBJ1-1 | NA | TRBV5-6 | once | CASSLVLTEAFF | TGTGCCAGCAGCTTGGTTCTCACTGAAGCTTTCTTT
TRBJ2-1 | NA | TRBV24-1 | few | CATSDPGVVDEQFF | TGTGCCACCAGTGACCCCGGGGTAGTGGATGAGCAGTTCTTC
TRBJ2-1 | NA | TRBV7-3 | NA | CASSPYVRVHNEQFF | TGTGCCAGCAGCCCTTATGTCCGGGTACACAATGAGCAGTTCTTC
TRBJ1-2 | TRBD1 | TRBV7-2 | once | CASSPGTGSIYGYTF | TGTGCCAGCAGCCCCGGGACAGGGAGCATCTATGGCTACACCTTC
TRBJ1-1 | TRBD1 | TRBV5-5 | few | CASSPRTGMNTEAFF | TGTGCCAGCAGCCCACGGACAGGAATGAACACTGAAGCTTTCTTT
TRBJ2-2 | TRBD2 | TRBV7-3 | NA | CASSLQRGTGELFF | TGTGCCAGCAGCTTACAGCGGGGCACCGGGGAGCTGTTTTTT
TRBJ2-1 | NA | TRBV5-1 | few | CASRDGTISYNEQFF | TGCGCCAGCAGAGACGGGACAATCTCCTACAATGAGCAGTTCTTC
TRBJ2-7 | TRBD1 | TRBV15 | NA | CATSRVGQGAKAAPYEQYF | TGTGCCACCAGCAGGGTAGGACAGGGGGCAAAGGCGGCCCCCTACGAGCAGTACTTC
TRBJ2-7 | TRBD2 | TRBV5-1 | NA | CASSTSGGSYEQYF | TGCGCCAGCAGCACCAGCGGGGGGAGCTACGAGCAGTACTTC
TRBJ2-7 | TRBD1 | TRBV27 | few | CASSRTGVAREQYF | TGTGCCAGCAGCCGGACAGGGGTAGCAAGGGAGCAGTACTTC
TRBJ1-2 | NA | TRBV15 | NA | CATSILDEDYGYTF | TGTGCCACCAGCATTCTCGACGAGGACTATGGCTACACCTTC
TRBJ2-7 | NA | TRBV5-1 | NA | CASSLLGSSSYEQYF | TGCGCCAGCAGCTTGTTGGGGTCGAGCTCCTACGAGCAGTACTTC
TRBJ1-2 | NA | TRBV25-1 | few | CASSPSTAANYGYTF | TGTGCCAGCAGTCCTTCGACAGCAGCTAACTATGGCTACACCTTC
TRBJ2-5 | TRBD2 | TRBV7-9 | NA | CASSLTAGVQETQYF | TGTGCCAGCAGCTTAACGGCGGGGGTCCAAGAGACCCAGTACTTC
TRBJ2-2 | NA | TRBV30 | NA | CAWSVETYTGELFF | TGTGCCTGGAGTGTAGAGACATACACCGGGGAGCTGTTTTTT
TRBJ2-2 | TRBD1 | TRBV29-1 | few | CSVEGRQGAGTGELFF | TGCAGCGTTGAGGGTCGACAGGGGGCGGGCACCGGGGAGCTGTTTTTT
TRBJ2-5 | NA | TRBV19 | NA | CASSKGWGETQYF | TGTGCCAGTAGTAAGGGATGGGGAGAGACCCAGTACTTC
TRBJ2-7 | TRBD2 | TRBV20-1 | NA | CSASQSSGSRIFYEQYF | TGCAGTGCTAGTCAGTCTAGCGGGAGCCGTATTTTCTACGAGCAGTACTTC
TRBJ2-7 | NA | TRBV30 | NA | CAWSGGRGYEQYF | TGTGCCTGGAGTGGGGGACGAGGTTACGAGCAGTACTTC
TRBJ1-5 | NA | TRBV9 | NA | CASSERGGGNQPQHF | TGTGCCAGCAGCGAGAGAGGGGGGGGCAATCAGCCCCAGCATTTT
TRBJ2-7 | NA | TRBV5-6 | NA | CASSLAQGGQYF | TGTGCCAGCAGCTTGGCACAGGGAGGGCAGTACTTC
TRBJ1-5 | NA | TRBV5-4 | once | CASSRDRGQGQPQHF | TGTGCCAGCAGCCGTGACCGGGGGCAGGGGCAGCCCCAGCATTTT
TRBJ2-1 | NA | TRBV6-1 | NA | CASSEAGVDEQFF | TGTGCCAGCAGTGAAGCTGGCGTGGATGAGCAGTTCTTC
TRBJ2-7 | NA | TRBV29-1 | NA | CSVEQSPNYEQYF | TGCAGCGTTGAGCAGTCACCCAACTACGAGCAGTACTTC
TRBJ2-3 | TRBD2 | TRBV27 | NA | CASSLGSLAGSTDTQYF | TGTGCCAGCAGTTTAGGGTCGCTAGCGGGGAGCACAGATACGCAGTATTTT
TRBJ1-2 | NA | TRBV4-1 | NA | CASSQDFRGNYGYTF | TGCGCCAGCAGCCAAGATTTTAGGGGGAACTATGGCTACACCTTC
TRBJ2-3 | TRBD2 | TRBV13 | NA | CASSLRTGGATDTQYF | TGTGCCAGCAGCTTAAGGACCGGGGGGGCCACAGATACGCAGTATTTT